This T cell receptor beta chain stems from a study of early T cells in non-severe SARS-CoV-2 infection. Whole-study context: The authors sequenced bulk RNA from unsorted whole blood, leaving chains unpaired. Points from the study as a whole: Matching against VDJdb likely underestimated virus-specific expansions, favoring anti-spike CD8.

Individual cDNA molecules were tagged with unique molecular identifiers. TCRdb re-derived calls from the 5' RACE reads in MiXCR, one entry per CDR3 protein. The table shows over 55,000 distinct CDR3 sequences, with roughly 12% occurring only once. This clonotype occurred many times. What it binds is unknown. The CDR3 sequence is 13 residues long. V lost 4 bases, J lost 1 base, and 8 bases lay in between. Germline lookup yields CDR1 LGHDT and CDR2 YNNKEL (reference sequence). This clonotype was obtained from an adult who was a healthcare worker with PCR-confirmed SARS-CoV-2 infection or an uninfected control (not recorded which). This sequence joins TRBV3-1 and TRBJ2-7; D might be TRBD2 (5 bases). The sample taken for sequencing was whole blood. The CDR3 DNA reads as TGTGCCAGCAGCCCGCGGGCGTCCTACGAGCAGTACTTC. It specifies CASSPRASYEQYF.